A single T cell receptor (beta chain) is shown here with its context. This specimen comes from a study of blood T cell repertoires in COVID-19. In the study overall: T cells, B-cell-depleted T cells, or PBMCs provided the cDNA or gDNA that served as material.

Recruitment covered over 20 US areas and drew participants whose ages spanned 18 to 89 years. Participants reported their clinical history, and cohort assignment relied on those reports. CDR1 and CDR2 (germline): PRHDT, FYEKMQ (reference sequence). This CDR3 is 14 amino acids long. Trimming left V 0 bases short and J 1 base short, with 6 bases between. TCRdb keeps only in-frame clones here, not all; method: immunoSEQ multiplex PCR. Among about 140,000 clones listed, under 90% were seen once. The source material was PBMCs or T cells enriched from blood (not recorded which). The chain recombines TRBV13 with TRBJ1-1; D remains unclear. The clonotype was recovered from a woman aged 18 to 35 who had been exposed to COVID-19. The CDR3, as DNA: TGTGCCAGCAGCTTAGGAGGCGGGAACACTGAAGCTTTCTTT. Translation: CASSLGGGNTEAFF.